The present entry profiles one T cell receptor beta chain with its context. The antigen is undetermined. This entry belongs to a study of radiotherapy plus CTLA-4 blockade in lung cancer. Findings of the study overall: Tumor-derived TCR clones expanded in blood after radiotherapy plus ipilimumab. Response, reportedly, was best predicted by interferon-beta along with early blood T cell clone dynamics.

Repertoires were generated with immunoSEQ multiplex PCR, while TCRdb's copy carries only in-frame clones and drops some. The sample carries fewer than 90,000 clones, roughly four fifths recorded once. CDR3 length: 13 residues. Per the germline V gene, CDR1 is MNHNS and CDR2 is SASEGT. Trimming at V came to 6 bases and at J to 3 bases, leaving 4 bases not matched to a gene. The chain carries TRBV6-1 and TRBJ2-5, with 7 bases identical to TRBD1. The input for sequencing was peripheral blood, taken from a patient treated with radiotherapy plus ipilimumab. This sequence originates from a human donor with non-small cell lung cancer who had stable disease on radiotherapy plus ipilimumab. CDR3 region: CASRNGQEETQYF. The CDR3 bases are TGTGCCAGCAGGAACGGACAGGAAGAGACCCAGTACTTC.